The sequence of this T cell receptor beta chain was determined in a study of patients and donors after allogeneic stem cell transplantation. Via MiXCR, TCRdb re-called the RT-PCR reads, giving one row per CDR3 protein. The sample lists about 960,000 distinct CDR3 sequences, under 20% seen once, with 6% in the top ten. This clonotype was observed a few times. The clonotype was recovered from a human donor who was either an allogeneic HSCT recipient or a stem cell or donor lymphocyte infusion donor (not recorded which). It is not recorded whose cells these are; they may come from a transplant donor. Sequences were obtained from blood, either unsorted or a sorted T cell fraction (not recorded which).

In DNA form, the CDR3 reads TGCGCCAGCAGCTTGGAGGGCCAGTCCACCTACGAGCAGTACTTC. Amino acid sequence: CASSLEGQSTYEQYF. The chain combines TRBV5-1 with TRBJ2-7; no clear D. The CDR3 has 15 amino acids. The V end lost 0 bases, the J end lost 2 bases, and 12 bases lay between the germline ends. Germline CDR1 reads SGHRS; CDR2 reads YFSETQ. The full variable domain, with the rest looked up from reference TRBV5-1 and TRBJ2-7, is KAGVTQTPRYLIKTRGQQVTLSCSPISGHRSVSWYQQTPGQGLQFLFEYFSETQRNKGNFPGRFSGRQFSNSRSEMNVSTLELGDSALYLCASSLEGQSTYEQYFGPGTRLTVT.